The present T cell receptor beta chain was sequenced within a study of blood T cell repertoires in COVID-19. At the level of the study: The cDNA or gDNA used as material had been derived from T cells, B-cell-depleted T cells, or PBMCs.

Authors' data handling: The assay estimated nucleated cells by amplifying reference gene primers. Measured with immunoSEQ multiplex PCR; TCRdb has only the in-frame clones, and not every one. The DNA gave D and trimming, while V, J and clone size come from that table. The sample lists about 92,000 clones, around 80% seen once, with approximately 8.7% in the top ten. There are 18 residues in the CDR3. CDR1 is KGHDR and CDR2 is SFDVKD in the germline V gene. The J segment lost 3 bases and the V segment lost 7 bases, leaving 19 bases of the junction unmatched. Sequenced material: peripheral blood. The sequence derives from a man in his forties or fifties who had recovered from COVID-19. The V gene is TRBV24-1, the J gene TRBJ2-7; 8 nucleotides match TRBD1. CDR3 bases: TGTGCCACCAGCATCAGGTGGGGGCCGACAGGGGACAGCTACGAGCAGTACTTC. Encoded protein: CATSIRWGPTGDSYEQYF.